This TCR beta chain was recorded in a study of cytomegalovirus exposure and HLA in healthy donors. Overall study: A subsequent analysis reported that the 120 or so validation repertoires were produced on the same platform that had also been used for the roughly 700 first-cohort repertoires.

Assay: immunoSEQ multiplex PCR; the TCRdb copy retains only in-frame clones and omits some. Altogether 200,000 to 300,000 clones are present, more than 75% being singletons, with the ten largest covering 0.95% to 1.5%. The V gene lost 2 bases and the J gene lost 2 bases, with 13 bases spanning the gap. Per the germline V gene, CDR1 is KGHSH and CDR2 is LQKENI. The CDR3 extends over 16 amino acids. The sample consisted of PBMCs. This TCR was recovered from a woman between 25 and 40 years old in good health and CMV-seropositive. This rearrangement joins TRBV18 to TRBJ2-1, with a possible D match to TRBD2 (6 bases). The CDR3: CASSPGHGSAYNEQFF. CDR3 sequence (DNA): TGTGCCAGCTCACCAGGTCACGGGAGTGCCTACAATGAGCAGTTCTTC.